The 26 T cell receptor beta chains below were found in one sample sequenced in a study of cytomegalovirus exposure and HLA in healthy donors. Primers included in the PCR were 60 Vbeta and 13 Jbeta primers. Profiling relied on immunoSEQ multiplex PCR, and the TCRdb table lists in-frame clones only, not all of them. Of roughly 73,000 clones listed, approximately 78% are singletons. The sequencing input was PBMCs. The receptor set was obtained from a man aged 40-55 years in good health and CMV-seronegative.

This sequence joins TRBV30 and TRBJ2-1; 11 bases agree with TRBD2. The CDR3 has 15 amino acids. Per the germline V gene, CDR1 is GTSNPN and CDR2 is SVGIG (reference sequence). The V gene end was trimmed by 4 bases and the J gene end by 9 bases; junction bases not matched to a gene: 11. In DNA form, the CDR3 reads TGTGCCTGGAACTCCGGGACTAGCGGTCGGCTTGAGCAGTTCTTC. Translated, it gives CAWNSGTSGRLEQFF.

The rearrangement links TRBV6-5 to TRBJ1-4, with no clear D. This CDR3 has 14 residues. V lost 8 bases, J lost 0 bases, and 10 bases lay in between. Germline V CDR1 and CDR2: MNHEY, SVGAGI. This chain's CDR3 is CASRDSATNEKLFF. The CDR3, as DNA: TGTGCCAGCCGGGATAGCGCAACTAATGAAAAACTGTTTTTT.

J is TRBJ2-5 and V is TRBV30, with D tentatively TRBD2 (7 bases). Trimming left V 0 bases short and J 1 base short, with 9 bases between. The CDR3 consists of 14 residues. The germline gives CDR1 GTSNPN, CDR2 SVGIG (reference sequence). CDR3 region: CAWSVRGAQETQYF. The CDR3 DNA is TGTGCCTGGAGTGTACGGGGGGCCCAAGAGACCCAGTACTTC.

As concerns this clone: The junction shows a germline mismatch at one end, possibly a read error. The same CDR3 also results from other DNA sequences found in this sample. The CDR3 spells CASQGAANYGYTF. The CDR3, as DNA: TGCGCCAGTCAGGGGGCAGCGAACTATGGCTACACCTTC. J is TRBJ1-2 and V is TRBV19, with 8 bases matching TRBD1. Germline-derived CDR1 and CDR2 are LNHDA and SQIVND (reference sequence). The CDR3 spans 13 residues.

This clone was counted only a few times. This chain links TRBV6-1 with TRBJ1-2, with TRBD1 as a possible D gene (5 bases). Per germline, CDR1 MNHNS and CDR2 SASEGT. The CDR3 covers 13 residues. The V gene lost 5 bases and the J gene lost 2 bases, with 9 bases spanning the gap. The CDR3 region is CASSSTENYGYTF. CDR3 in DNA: TGTGCCAGCAGTTCGACAGAGAACTATGGCTACACCTTC.

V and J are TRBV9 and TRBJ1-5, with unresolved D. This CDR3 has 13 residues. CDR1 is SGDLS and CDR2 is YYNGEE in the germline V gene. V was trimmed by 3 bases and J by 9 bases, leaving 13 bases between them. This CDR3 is CASSELPGGPQHF. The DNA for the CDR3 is TGTGCCAGCAGCGAACTCCCGGGAGGGCCCCAGCATTTT.

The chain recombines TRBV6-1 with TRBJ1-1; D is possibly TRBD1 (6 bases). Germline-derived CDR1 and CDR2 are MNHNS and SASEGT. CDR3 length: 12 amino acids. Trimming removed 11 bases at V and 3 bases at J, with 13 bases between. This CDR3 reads CASHYRDTEAFF. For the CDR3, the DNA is TGTGCCTCCCATTACAGGGACACTGAAGCTTTCTTT.

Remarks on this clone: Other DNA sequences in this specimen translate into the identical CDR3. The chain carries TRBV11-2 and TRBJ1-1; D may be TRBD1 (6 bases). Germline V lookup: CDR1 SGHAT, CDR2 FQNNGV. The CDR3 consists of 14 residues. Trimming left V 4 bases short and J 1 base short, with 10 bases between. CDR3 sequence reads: CASSSFRGNTEAFF. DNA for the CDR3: TGTGCCAGCAGCTCATTCAGGGGGAACACTGAAGCTTTCTTT.

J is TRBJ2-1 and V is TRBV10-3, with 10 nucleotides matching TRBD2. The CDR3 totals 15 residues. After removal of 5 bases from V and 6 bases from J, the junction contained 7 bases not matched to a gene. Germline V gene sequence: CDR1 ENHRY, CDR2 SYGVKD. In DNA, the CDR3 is TGTGCCATCAGTTTTACTAGCGGGGTTTTCAATGAGCAGTTCTTC. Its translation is CAISFTSGVFNEQFF.

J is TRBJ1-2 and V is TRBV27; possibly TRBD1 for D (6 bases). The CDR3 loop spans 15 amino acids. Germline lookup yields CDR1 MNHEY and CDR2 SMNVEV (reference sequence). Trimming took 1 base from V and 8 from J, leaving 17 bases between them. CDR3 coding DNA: TGTGCCAGCAGTTTATGGGGGACACAAATCGGCGGCTACACCTTC. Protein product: CASSLWGTQIGGYTF.

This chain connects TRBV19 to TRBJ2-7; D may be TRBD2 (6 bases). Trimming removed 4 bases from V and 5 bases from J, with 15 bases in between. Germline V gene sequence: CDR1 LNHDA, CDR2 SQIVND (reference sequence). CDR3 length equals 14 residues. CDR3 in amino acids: CASSTGTGEDEQYF. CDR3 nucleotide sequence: TGTGCCAGTAGTACCGGGACGGGAGAGGACGAGCAGTACTTC. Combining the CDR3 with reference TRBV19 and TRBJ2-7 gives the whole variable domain DGGITQSPKYLFRKEGQNVTLSCEQNLNHDAMYWYRQDPGQGLRLIYYSQIVNDFQKGDIAEGYSVSREKKESFPLTVTSAQKNPTAFYLCASSTGTGEDEQYFGPGTRLTVT.

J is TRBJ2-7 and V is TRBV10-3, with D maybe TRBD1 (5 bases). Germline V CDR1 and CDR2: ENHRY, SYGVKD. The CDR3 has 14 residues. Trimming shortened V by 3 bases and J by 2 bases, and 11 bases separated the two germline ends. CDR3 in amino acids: CAISDRAGTYEQYF. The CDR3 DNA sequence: TGTGCCATCAGTGATAGGGCAGGGACCTACGAGCAGTACTTC.

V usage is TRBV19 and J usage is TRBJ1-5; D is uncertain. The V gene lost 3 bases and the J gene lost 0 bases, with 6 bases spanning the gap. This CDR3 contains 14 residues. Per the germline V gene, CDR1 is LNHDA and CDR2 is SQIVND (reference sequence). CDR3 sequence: CASSMMSSNQPQHF. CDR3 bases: TGTGCCAGTAGTATGATGAGTAGCAATCAGCCCCAGCATTTT.

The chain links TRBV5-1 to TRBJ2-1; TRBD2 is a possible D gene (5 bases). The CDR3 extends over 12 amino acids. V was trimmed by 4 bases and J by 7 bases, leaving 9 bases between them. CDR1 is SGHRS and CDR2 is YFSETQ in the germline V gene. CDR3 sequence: CASSQLGNEQFF. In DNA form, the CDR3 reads TGCGCCAGCAGCCAACTAGGTAATGAGCAGTTCTTC. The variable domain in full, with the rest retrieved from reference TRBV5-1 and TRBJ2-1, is KAGVTQTPRYLIKTRGQQVTLSCSPISGHRSVSWYQQTPGQGLQFLFEYFSETQRNKGNFPGRFSGRQFSNSRSEMNVSTLELGDSALYLCASSQLGNEQFFGPGTRLTVL.

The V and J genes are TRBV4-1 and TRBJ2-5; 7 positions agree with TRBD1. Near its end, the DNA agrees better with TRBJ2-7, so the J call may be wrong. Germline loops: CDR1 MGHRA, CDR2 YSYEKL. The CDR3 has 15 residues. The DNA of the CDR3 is TGCGCCAGCAGCCGAGGGACAGCAAGCTCCTACGAGCAGTACTTC. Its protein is CASSRGTASSYEQYF.

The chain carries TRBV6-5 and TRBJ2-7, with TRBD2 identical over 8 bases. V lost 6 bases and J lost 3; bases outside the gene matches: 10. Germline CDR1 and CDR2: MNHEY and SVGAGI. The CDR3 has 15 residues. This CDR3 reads CASSPPSGGNYEQYF. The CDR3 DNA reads TGTGCCAGCAGCCCCCCCTCGGGGGGGAACTACGAGCAGTACTTC.

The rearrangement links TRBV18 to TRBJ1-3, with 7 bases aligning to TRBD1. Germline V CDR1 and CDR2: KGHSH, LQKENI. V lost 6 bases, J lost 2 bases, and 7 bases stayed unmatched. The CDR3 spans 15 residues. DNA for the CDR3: TGTGCCAGCTCGCCAATACAGGGGACTGGAAACACCATATATTTT. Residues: CASSPIQGTGNTIYF.

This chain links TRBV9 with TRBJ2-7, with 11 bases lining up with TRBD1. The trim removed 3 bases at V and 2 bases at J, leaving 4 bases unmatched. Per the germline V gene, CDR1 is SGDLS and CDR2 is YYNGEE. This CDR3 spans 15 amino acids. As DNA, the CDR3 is TGTGCCAGCAGCGCGTGGGACAGGGGGACCTACGAGCAGTACTTC. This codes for CASSAWDRGTYEQYF.

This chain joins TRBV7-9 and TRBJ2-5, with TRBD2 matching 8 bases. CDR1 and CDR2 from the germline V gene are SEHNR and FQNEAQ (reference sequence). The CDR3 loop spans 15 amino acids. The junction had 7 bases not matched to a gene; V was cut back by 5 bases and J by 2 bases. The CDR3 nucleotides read TGTGCCAGCAGCGTTCTAGCGGGCTTACAAGAGACCCAGTACTTC. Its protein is CASSVLAGLQETQYF.

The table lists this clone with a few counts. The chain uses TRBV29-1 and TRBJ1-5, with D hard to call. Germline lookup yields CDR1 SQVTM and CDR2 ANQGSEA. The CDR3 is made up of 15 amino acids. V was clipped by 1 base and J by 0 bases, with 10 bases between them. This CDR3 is CSVEVGGYSNQPQHF. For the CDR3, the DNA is TGCAGCGTTGAAGTAGGCGGGTATAGCAATCAGCCCCAGCATTTT.

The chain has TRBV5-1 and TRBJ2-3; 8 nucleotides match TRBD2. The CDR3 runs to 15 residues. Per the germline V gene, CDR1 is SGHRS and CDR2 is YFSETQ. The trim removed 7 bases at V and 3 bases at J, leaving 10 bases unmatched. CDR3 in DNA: TGCGCCAGCTTCTTAACCGGGGGGGGAACAGATACGCAGTATTTT. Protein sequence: CASFLTGGGTDTQYF.

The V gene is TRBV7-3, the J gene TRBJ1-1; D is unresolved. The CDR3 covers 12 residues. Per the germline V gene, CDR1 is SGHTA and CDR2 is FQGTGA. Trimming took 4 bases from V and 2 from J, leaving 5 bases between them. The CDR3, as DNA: TGTGCCAGCAGCTCCAAAAACACTGAAGCTTTCTTT. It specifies CASSSKNTEAFF.

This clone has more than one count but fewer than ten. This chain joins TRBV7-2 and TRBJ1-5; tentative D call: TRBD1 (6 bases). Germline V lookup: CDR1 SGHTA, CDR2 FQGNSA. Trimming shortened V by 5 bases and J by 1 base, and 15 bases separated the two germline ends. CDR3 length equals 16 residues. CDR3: CASSLGGGRSNQPQHF. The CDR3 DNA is TGTGCCAGCAGCCTCGGTGGGGGCAGAAGCAATCAGCCCCAGCATTTT.

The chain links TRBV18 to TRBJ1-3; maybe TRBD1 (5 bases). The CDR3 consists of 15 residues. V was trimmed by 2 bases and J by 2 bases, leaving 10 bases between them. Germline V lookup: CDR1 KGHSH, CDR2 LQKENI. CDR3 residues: CASSPYSGTGNTIYF. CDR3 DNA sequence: TGTGCCAGCTCACCATATTCAGGGACTGGAAACACCATATATTTT.

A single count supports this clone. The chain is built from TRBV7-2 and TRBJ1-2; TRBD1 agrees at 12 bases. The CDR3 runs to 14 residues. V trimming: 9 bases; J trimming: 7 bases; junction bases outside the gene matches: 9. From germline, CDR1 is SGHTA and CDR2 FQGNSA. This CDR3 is CASLSGQGASGYTF. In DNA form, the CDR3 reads TGTGCCAGTTTGTCGGGACAGGGGGCTAGTGGCTACACCTTC.

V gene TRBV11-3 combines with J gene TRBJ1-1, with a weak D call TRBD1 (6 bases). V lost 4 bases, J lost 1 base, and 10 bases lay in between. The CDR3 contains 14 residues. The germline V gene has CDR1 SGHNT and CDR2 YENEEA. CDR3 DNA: TGTGCCAGCAGCTCTGGCAGGGGGAACACTGAAGCTTTCTTT. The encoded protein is CASSSGRGNTEAFF.